The present T cell receptor beta chain was sequenced within a study of blood T cell repertoires in COVID-19. Cohort allocation depended upon clinical history that participants reported. Method: immunoSEQ multiplex PCR; TCRdb's copy keeps in-frame clones and lacks some. The repertoire holds about 260,000 clones, with 88% as singletons. Germline V gene data show CDR1 as MNHNS and CDR2 as SASEGT. Trimming removed 2 bases from V and 4 bases from J; junction bases left unmatched: 10. The CDR3 contains 17 residues. This rearrangement joins TRBV6-1 to TRBJ2-1, with 8 nucleotides matching TRBD2. This receptor was taken from a woman between 40 and 50 years old with acute COVID-19. The specimen sequenced was PBMCs or T cells enriched from blood (not recorded which). CDR3 nucleotides: TGTGCCAGCAGTGAATATAGGCTAGCGGGTCCGTACAATGAGCAGTTCTTC. This codes for CASSEYRLAGPYNEQFF.